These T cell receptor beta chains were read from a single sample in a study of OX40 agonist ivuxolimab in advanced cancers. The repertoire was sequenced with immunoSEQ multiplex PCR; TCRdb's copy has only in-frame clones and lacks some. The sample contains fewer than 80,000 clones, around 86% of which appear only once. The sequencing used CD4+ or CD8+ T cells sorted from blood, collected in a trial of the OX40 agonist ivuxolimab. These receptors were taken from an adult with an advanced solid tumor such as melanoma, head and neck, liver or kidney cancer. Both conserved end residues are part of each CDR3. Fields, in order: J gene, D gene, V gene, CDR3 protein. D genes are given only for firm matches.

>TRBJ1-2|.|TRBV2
CASTDQTSFGIFYGYTF
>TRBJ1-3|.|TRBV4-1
CASSQARSGNTIYF
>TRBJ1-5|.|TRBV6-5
CASSWSTNSNQPQHF
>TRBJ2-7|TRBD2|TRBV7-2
CASSLVLAGGYEQYF
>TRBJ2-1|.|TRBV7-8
CASQSSRRGLTSYNEQFF
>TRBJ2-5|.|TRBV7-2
CASSSYFSGAGETQYF
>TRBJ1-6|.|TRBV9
CASSAQGNSPLHF
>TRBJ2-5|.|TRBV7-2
CASSSRPRGGTQYF
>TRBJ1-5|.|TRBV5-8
CASSLSGQGLAQHF
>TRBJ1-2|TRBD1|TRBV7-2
CASARDSYYGYTF
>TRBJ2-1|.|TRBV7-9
CASSSSGFGEQFF
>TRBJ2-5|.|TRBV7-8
CASSLVQYTKTQYF
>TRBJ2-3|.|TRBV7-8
CASSLGLTDTQYF
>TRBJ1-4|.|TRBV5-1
CASSLLGVTNEKLFF
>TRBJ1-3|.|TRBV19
CASSAIRGPGSGNTIYF
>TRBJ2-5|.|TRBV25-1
CASSPSTARGETQYF
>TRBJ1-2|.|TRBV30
CAWGLWGANYGYTF
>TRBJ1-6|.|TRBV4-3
CASSQDVPEAGNSPLHF
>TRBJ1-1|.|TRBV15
CATSRNREAEAFF
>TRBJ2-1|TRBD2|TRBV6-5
CASSTSGGVYNEQFF
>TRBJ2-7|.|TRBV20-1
CSVRQSYEQYF
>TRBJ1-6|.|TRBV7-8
CASSLGRSDSPLHF
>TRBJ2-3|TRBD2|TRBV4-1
CASSQGTSPDTQYF
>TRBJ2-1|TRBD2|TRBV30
CAYVWGGNEQFF
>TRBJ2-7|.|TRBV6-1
CASSEALPGRREQYF
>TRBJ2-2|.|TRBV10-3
CAISGTRMNTGELFF
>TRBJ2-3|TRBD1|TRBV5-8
CASSSRTGGTDTQYF
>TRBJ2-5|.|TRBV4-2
CASSTQGSQETQYF
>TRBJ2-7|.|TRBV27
CASSLLGDRDEQYF
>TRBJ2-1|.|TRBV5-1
CASSLGDFTYNEQFF
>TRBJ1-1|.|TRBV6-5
CASRVIDRHTEAFF
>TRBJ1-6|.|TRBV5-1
CASSLQGGDSPLHF
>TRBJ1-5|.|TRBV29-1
CSVASGARDQPQHF
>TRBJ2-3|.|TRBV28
CATIAPSDTQYF
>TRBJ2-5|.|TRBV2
CASSETGRQETQYF
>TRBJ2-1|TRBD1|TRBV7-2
CASSFKGGSNEQFF
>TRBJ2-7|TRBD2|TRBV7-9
CASSPHGGVPYEQYF
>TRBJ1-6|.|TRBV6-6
CASKASALTAPLHF
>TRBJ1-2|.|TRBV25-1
CASSTPNYGYTF
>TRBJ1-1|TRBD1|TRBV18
CASSLGQGVLNTEAFF
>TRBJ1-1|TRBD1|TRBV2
CASSRTGDRPEAFF
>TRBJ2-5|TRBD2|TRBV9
CASSAGAGGRGETQYF
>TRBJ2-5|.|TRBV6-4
CASSDRWRAFQETQYF
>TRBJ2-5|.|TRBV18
CASSPPSIETQYF
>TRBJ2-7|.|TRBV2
CASSPYRDGEQYF
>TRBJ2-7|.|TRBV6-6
CASSSTGYEQYF